The 10 T cell receptor beta chains given below trace back to one sample, sequenced in a study of blood T cell repertoires in COVID-19. Some clones are missing from TCRdb's copy, which holds only in-frame ones; the method was immunoSEQ multiplex PCR. The sample includes 120,000 to 150,000 clones, around 90% seen only once; the top ten take 0.9% to 0.95%. Material for sequencing was peripheral blood. The receptors originated from a woman in her fifties or sixties with acute or convalescent COVID-19.

V usage is TRBV30 and J usage is TRBJ2-7; a weak D match, TRBD1 (6 bases). CDR3 size: 14 residues. CDR1 is GTSNPN and CDR2 is SVGIG in the germline V gene (reference sequence). Trimming removed 0 bases from V and 3 bases from J, with 12 bases in between. This CDR3 reads CAWSVGGGFYEQYF. The CDR3 DNA sequence: TGTGCCTGGAGTGTTGGTGGGGGCTTCTACGAGCAGTACTTC.

This chain joins TRBV19 and TRBJ1-2, with D possibly matching TRBD1 (5 bases). The CDR3 is 13 residues long. Trimming removed 7 bases at V and 5 bases at J, with 14 bases between. Germline V gene sequence: CDR1 LNHDA, CDR2 SQIVND (reference sequence). The CDR3 DNA sequence: TGTGCCAGTACCTCAAACCGGGGGTATGGCTACACCTTC. It codes for CASTSNRGYGYTF.

The DNA of the CDR3 is TGTGCCAGCAGTCCGACAGCGAACACTGAAGCTTTCTTT. Protein sequence: CASSPTANTEAFF. The chain is built from TRBV7-3 and TRBJ1-1, with a possible D match to TRBD1 (5 bases). This CDR3 region has 13 residues. CDR1 and CDR2 (germline): SGHTA, FQGTGA. V dropped 6 bases and J dropped 1 base, with 9 bases sitting between them. Full variable domain (missing parts from reference TRBV7-3 and TRBJ1-1): GAGVSQTPSNKVTEKGKYVELRCDPISGHTALYWYRQSLGQGPEFLIYFQGTGAADDSGLPNDRFFAVRPEGSVSTLKIQRTERGDSAVYLCASSPTANTEAFFGQGTRLTVV.

The chain is built from TRBV7-2 and TRBJ1-1, with 7 bases matching TRBD1. CDR1 is SGHTA, CDR2 FQGNSA, per germline. V was pared by 3 bases and J by 0 bases, with 7 bases of the junction left unmatched. The CDR3 length is 16 residues. CDR3 loop: CASSFASGTVNTEAFF. DNA of the CDR3: TGTGCCAGCAGCTTTGCCTCCGGGACAGTGAACACTGAAGCTTTCTTT.

The rearrangement uses TRBV27 and TRBJ2-1, with 11 bases identical to TRBD2. Trimming at V came to 2 bases and at J to 13 bases, leaving 1 base not matched to a gene. This CDR3 contains 12 residues. From germline, CDR1 is MNHEY and CDR2 SMNVEV (reference sequence). CDR3 amino acids: CASSLTSGGQFF. As DNA, the CDR3 is TGTGCCAGCAGTTTAACTAGCGGGGGCCAGTTCTTC.

The V and J genes are TRBV27 and TRBJ1-1; 9 nucleotides align to TRBD1. V shed 6 bases, J shed 7 bases, and the junction held 0 bases outside the gene matches. Germline CDR1 reads MNHEY; CDR2 reads SMNVEV (reference sequence). This CDR3 contains 11 residues. DNA of the CDR3: TGTGCCAGCAGGGACAGGGGTGAAGCTTTCTTT. Amino acids: CASRDRGEAFF.

The gene calls are TRBV9 and TRBJ1-1; the D gene is possibly TRBD1 (5 bases). CDR3 length equals 14 residues. The germline CDR1 and CDR2 sequences are SGDLS and YYNGEE. Trimming shortened V by 3 bases and J by 3 bases, and 12 bases separated the two germline ends. DNA of the CDR3: TGTGCCAGCAGCGCCACAGGTGACTACACTGAAGCTTTCTTT. Translated: CASSATGDYTEAFF.

This chain joins TRBV5-6 and TRBJ1-2; D might be TRBD1 (6 bases). This CDR3 contains 16 residues. Germline values: CDR1 SGHDT, CDR2 YYEEEE. Trimming removed 4 bases at V and 0 bases at J, with 16 bases between. Here the CDR3 reads CASSATGWGANYGYTF. Here the CDR3 DNA reads TGTGCCAGCAGCGCAACAGGGTGGGGAGCTAACTATGGCTACACCTTC.

The chain couples TRBV5-6 to TRBJ2-7; D call uncertain. Germline V gene lookup returns CDR1 SGHDT and CDR2 YYEEEE. The length of the CDR3 is 12 residues. Trimming took off 1 base at V and 5 bases at J, with 7 bases between the two ends. For the CDR3, the DNA is TGTGCCAGCAGCTTGTTTAATCACGAGCAGTACTTC. Protein product: CASSLFNHEQYF.

The rearrangement uses TRBV7-3 and TRBJ2-6, with D maybe TRBD2 (6 bases). The CDR3 loop spans 16 amino acids. The V gene lost 5 bases and the J gene lost 2 bases, with 13 bases spanning the gap. Germline values: CDR1 SGHTA, CDR2 FQGTGA. DNA for the CDR3: TGTGCCAGCAGCCCGTCCCCGGGGGCTGGGGCCAACGTCCTGACTTTC. This sequence encodes CASSPSPGAGANVLTF. Full variable domain (remainder filled in from reference TRBV7-3 and TRBJ2-6): GAGVSQTPSNKVTEKGKYVELRCDPISGHTALYWYRQSLGQGPEFLIYFQGTGAADDSGLPNDRFFAVRPEGSVSTLKIQRTERGDSAVYLCASSPSPGAGANVLTFGAGSRLTVL.